This passage covers 27 T cell receptor beta chains from one sample sequenced in a study of OX40 agonist ivuxolimab in advanced cancers. Clones were sequenced by immunoSEQ multiplex PCR, and TCRdb holds only the in-frame ones, with some missing. Of roughly 60,000 clones in the sample, around 89% are singletons; the top ten hold approximately 14%. Sequencing was performed on CD4+ or CD8+ T cells sorted from blood, taken in a trial of the OX40 agonist ivuxolimab. These receptors originate from an adult with an advanced solid tumor such as melanoma, head and neck, liver or kidney cancer.

The rearrangement joins TRBV19 to TRBJ1-1; tentative D call: TRBD1 (5 bases). Looked up from germline, CDR1 is LNHDA and CDR2 is SQIVND (reference sequence). This CDR3 region has 12 residues. V was shortened by 6 bases and J by 1 base, with 6 bases between the two germline ends. In DNA, the CDR3 is TGTGCCAGTAGCCAGGGGAACACTGAAGCTTTCTTT. As protein: CASSQGNTEAFF.

The chain couples TRBV19 to TRBJ1-2, with TRBD1 as a possible D gene (5 bases). V gave up 5 bases and J gave up 0 bases, with 10 bases separating them. The V gene's germline CDR1 is LNHDA and CDR2 SQIVND (reference sequence). The length of the CDR3 is 14 residues. The DNA of the CDR3 is TGTGCCAGTAGTCTACAGGCTTCTAACTATGGCTACACCTTC. Its protein product is CASSLQASNYGYTF.

The CDR3 bases are TGTGCCAGTAGTATAGGGACACTTCCTTTCTTT. It translates to CASSIGTLPFF. V gene TRBV19 combines with J gene TRBJ1-1, with a weak D call TRBD1 (5 bases). V was cut by 1 base and J by 12 bases, with 9 bases left in between. In germline, CDR1 is LNHDA, CDR2 SQIVND (reference sequence). This CDR3 is built from 11 residues.

The chain is built from TRBV19 and TRBJ2-3; D might be TRBD1 or TRBD2, each matching 5 bases. The CDR3 contains 16 residues. Between the trimmed V and J ends, which lost 3 bases and 0 bases, there was a span of 13 bases. Looked up from germline, CDR1 is LNHDA and CDR2 is SQIVND (reference sequence). DNA for the CDR3: TGTGCCAGTAGTATGAGGGGTGGGAGCAGCACAGATACGCAGTATTTT. Amino acids: CASSMRGGSSTDTQYF.

CDR3 nucleotide sequence: TGTGCCAGCACAAAAGGGGGGGGTTATTATGGCTACACCTTC. Translating gives CASTKGGGYYGYTF. This chain uses TRBV6-5 with TRBJ1-2; maybe TRBD1 (6 bases). This CDR3 has 14 amino acids. The germline gives CDR1 MNHEY, CDR2 SVGAGI. The V gene lost 7 bases and the J gene lost 5 bases, with 17 bases spanning the gap.

This chain connects TRBV14 to TRBJ2-7; 8 bases agree with TRBD1. V shed 5 bases and J 1 base; nucleotides not matched to a gene: 4. The CDR3 loop spans 14 amino acids. The germline gives CDR1 SGHDN, CDR2 FVKESK. The CDR3 loop reads CASSGDRGSYEQYF. In DNA, the CDR3 is TGTGCCAGCAGCGGCGACAGGGGATCCTACGAGCAGTACTTC.

The rearrangement joins TRBV6-1 to TRBJ1-3, with D hard to call. CDR3 length: 14 amino acids. Trimming took 1 base from V and 8 from J, leaving 12 bases between them. The germline CDR1 and CDR2 sequences are MNHNS and SASEGT. The CDR3 region has the DNA TGTGCCAGCAGTGAAGTTGGCAGGTCGGACACCATATATTTT. This gives the protein CASSEVGRSDTIYF.

The genes are TRBV7-6 and TRBJ2-1; TRBD1 aligns across 7 bases. The V gene end was trimmed by 5 bases and the J gene end by 5 bases; junction bases not matched to a gene: 9. The CDR3 extends over 15 amino acids. Germline CDR1 SGHVS, CDR2 FNYEAQ. CDR3 sequence: CASSQYRGVDNEQFF. The DNA of the CDR3 is TGTGCCAGCAGCCAATACAGGGGAGTAGACAATGAGCAGTTCTTC.

This clone was seen just once. This chain joins TRBV5-4 and TRBJ2-7; D remains ambiguous. V was pared by 2 bases and J by 2 bases, with 8 bases between. Germline V gene lookup returns CDR1 SGHNT and CDR2 YYREEE (reference sequence). CDR3 length: 13 amino acids. CDR3 in amino acids: CASSFWATYEQYF. In DNA, the CDR3 is TGTGCCAGCAGCTTTTGGGCGACCTACGAGCAGTACTTC.

J is TRBJ1-5 and V is TRBV7-9; D unresolved. This CDR3 has 12 residues. Germline V gene sequence: CDR1 SEHNR, CDR2 FQNEAQ (reference sequence). The V end lost 10 bases, the J end lost 4 bases, and 11 bases lay between the germline ends. CDR3 nucleotides: TGTGCCATAGCGGGTCCTAATCAGCCCCAGCATTTT. It encodes CAIAGPNQPQHF.

This chain joins TRBV7-8 and TRBJ2-7, with D unresolved. Germline V gene sequence: CDR1 SGHVS, CDR2 FQNEAQ. V was cut by 1 base and J by 2 bases, with 15 bases left in between. The CDR3 has 16 amino acids. The CDR3 nucleotides read TGTGCCAGCAGCTTAGATGGGCCCTCCTACACCTACGAGCAGTACTTC. This codes for CASSLDGPSYTYEQYF.

The V gene is TRBV9, the J gene TRBJ2-7, with a possible D match to TRBD1 (5 bases). V lost 4 bases to trimming and J lost 5 bases, with 10 bases between them. Germline V CDR1 and CDR2: SGDLS, YYNGEE. This CDR3 has 12 residues. The CDR3 coding sequence is TGTGCCAGCAGCCTAACAGGAGACGAGCAGTACTTC. Translated, it gives CASSLTGDEQYF.

The chain uses TRBV10-3 and TRBJ2-3, with TRBD2 matching over 9 bases. V lost 0 bases, J lost 3 bases, and 10 bases stayed unmatched. The CDR3 runs 18 residues. The germline V gene encodes CDR1 ENHRY and CDR2 SYGVKD. In DNA, the CDR3 is TGTGCCATCAGTGAGTCAAGTAGCGGGAGCGGGCGGACAGATACGCAGTATTTT. Protein: CAISESSSGSGRTDTQYF.

This chain uses TRBV25-1 with TRBJ2-7; D not resolved. The CDR3 sequence is 14 residues long. The V gene lost 2 bases and the J gene lost 3 bases, with 11 bases spanning the gap. Germline assignment: CDR1 MGHDK and CDR2 SYGVNS. In DNA form, the CDR3 reads TGTGCCAGCAGTGAAGATCCTTGGGGCTACGAGCAGTACTTC. Translation gives CASSEDPWGYEQYF.

The sample holds one count of this clone. The chain has TRBV5-4 and TRBJ2-7, with 8 bases lining up with TRBD1. The V gene end was trimmed by 0 bases and the J gene end by 5 bases; junction bases not matched to a gene: 10. Germline CDR1 reads SGHNT; CDR2 reads YYREEE (reference sequence). This CDR3 contains 16 residues. The CDR3 is CASSLGTGLVLDEQYF. CDR3 in DNA: TGTGCCAGCAGCTTGGGGACAGGGCTCGTCCTCGACGAGCAGTACTTC.

The chain employs TRBV13 and TRBJ2-7, with 9 bases matching TRBD2. Germline V gives CDR1 PRHDT, CDR2 FYEKMQ (reference sequence). The CDR3 has 17 residues. V lost 8 bases and J lost 0; bases outside the gene matches: 14. The CDR3 DNA reads TGTGCCAGCGAAGGAAGACTAGCGGATGCGAGCTCCTACGAGCAGTACTTC. Translation: CASEGRLADASSYEQYF.

CDR3 amino acids: CASSSRESYNEQFF. Written as DNA, the CDR3 is TGTGCCAGCAGCTCAAGGGAATCCTACAATGAGCAGTTCTTC. The genes are TRBV13 and TRBJ2-1; D gene uncertain. This CDR3 contains 14 residues. Trimming shortened V by 4 bases and J by 1 base, and 8 bases separated the two germline ends. Germline V gene data show CDR1 as PRHDT and CDR2 as FYEKMQ (reference sequence).

The chain has TRBV28 and TRBJ1-2; maybe TRBD1 (5 bases). V lost 2 bases and J lost 4, with 11 bases in between. The CDR3 is made up of 14 amino acids. Germline V gives CDR1 MDHEN, CDR2 SYDVKM. The CDR3 loop is CASSLQGTAYGYTF. CDR3 nucleotide sequence: TGTGCCAGCAGTTTACAGGGTACGGCCTATGGCTACACCTTC.

The chain employs TRBV27 and TRBJ2-7; 7 bases agree with TRBD1. V gave up 5 bases and J gave up 0 bases; unmatched junction bases: 7. The germline gives CDR1 MNHEY, CDR2 SMNVEV (reference sequence). CDR3 size: 15 residues. The CDR3 loop reads CASSLTGTLSYEQYF. CDR3 nucleotide sequence: TGTGCCAGCAGTCTGACAGGGACCCTCTCCTACGAGCAGTACTTC.

In its sample, this clone was seen once. The chain links TRBV27 to TRBJ2-1; a possible D gene is TRBD2 (5 bases). Germline V lookup: CDR1 MNHEY, CDR2 SMNVEV (reference sequence). This CDR3 is 12 amino acids long. Trimming pared 5 bases from V and 8 bases from J, leaving 10 bases between. CDR3 residues: CASSASIHEQFF. The CDR3 DNA reads as TGTGCCAGCAGTGCTAGCATCCATGAGCAGTTCTTC.

The chain links TRBV20-1 to TRBJ2-7; unclear D gene. V was shortened by 6 bases and J by 7 bases, with 10 bases between the two germline ends. This CDR3 spans 10 amino acids. CDR1 and CDR2 (germline): DFQATT, SNEGSKA (reference sequence). The CDR3 spells CSAPRGEQYF. The CDR3 DNA follows: TGCAGTGCCCCTCGTGGAGAGCAGTACTTC.

V usage is TRBV9 and J usage is TRBJ1-3; maybe TRBD1 (5 bases). Trimming pared 4 bases from V and 3 bases from J, leaving 17 bases between. CDR1 SGDLS and CDR2 YYNGEE come from the germline V gene. The CDR3 runs 16 residues. CDR3 sequence (DNA): TGTGCCAGCAGCCCAGTAGGCAGGGAGTATGGAAACACCATATATTTT. It encodes CASSPVGREYGNTIYF.

CDR3 in amino acids: CASNPRAAVNTEAFF. The CDR3 coding sequence is TGTGCCAGCAACCCACGGGCCGCGGTGAACACTGAAGCTTTCTTT. The genes are TRBV27 and TRBJ1-1, with D uncertain. CDR1 is MNHEY and CDR2 is SMNVEV in the germline V gene (reference sequence). The CDR3 covers 15 residues. V was cut by 7 bases and J by 0 bases, with 15 bases left in between.

Here the CDR3 reads CASSLWKPGQGYEQYF. CDR3 nucleotide sequence: TGTGCCAGCAGTTTATGGAAACCCGGACAGGGCTACGAGCAGTACTTC. The rearrangement links TRBV27 to TRBJ2-7, with 8 bases matching TRBD1. CDR3 length: 16 amino acids. The V and J ends lost 1 base and 3 bases, in that order; junction bases with no gene match: 8. The V gene's germline CDR1 is MNHEY and CDR2 SMNVEV (reference sequence).

CDR3 amino acids: CASSPQRAADTQYF. In DNA, the CDR3 is TGCGCCAGCAGCCCCCAGCGGGCGGCAGATACGCAGTATTTT. V usage is TRBV5-1 and J usage is TRBJ2-3; tentative D call: TRBD2 (6 bases). The CDR3 consists of 14 residues. Trimming removed 4 bases from V and 4 bases from J, with 13 bases in between. CDR1 is SGHRS and CDR2 is YFSETQ in the germline V gene. The full variable domain, with the rest looked up from reference TRBV5-1 and TRBJ2-3, is KAGVTQTPRYLIKTRGQQVTLSCSPISGHRSVSWYQQTPGQGLQFLFEYFSETQRNKGNFPGRFSGRQFSNSRSEMNVSTLELGDSALYLCASSPQRAADTQYFGPGTRLTVL.

The chain joins TRBV5-1 to TRBJ2-1; 9 nucleotides align to TRBD1. The CDR3 totals 13 residues. Germline-derived CDR1 and CDR2 are SGHRS and YFSETQ. V was pared by 4 bases and J by 6 bases, with 2 bases of the junction left unmatched. CDR3 DNA sequence: TGCGCCAGCAGCCCGACAGGGGGCAATGAGCAGTTCTTC. Amino acids: CASSPTGGNEQFF.

V usage is TRBV19 and J usage is TRBJ2-5, with D maybe TRBD1 (8 bases). This CDR3 has 13 residues. The germline gives CDR1 LNHDA, CDR2 SQIVND (reference sequence). Trimming cost V 1 base and J 14 bases, with 17 bases left between them. CDR3 coding DNA: TGTGCCAGTAGTATAGGGGGCAGCGGGACAGGATACTTC. As protein: CASSIGGSGTGYF.